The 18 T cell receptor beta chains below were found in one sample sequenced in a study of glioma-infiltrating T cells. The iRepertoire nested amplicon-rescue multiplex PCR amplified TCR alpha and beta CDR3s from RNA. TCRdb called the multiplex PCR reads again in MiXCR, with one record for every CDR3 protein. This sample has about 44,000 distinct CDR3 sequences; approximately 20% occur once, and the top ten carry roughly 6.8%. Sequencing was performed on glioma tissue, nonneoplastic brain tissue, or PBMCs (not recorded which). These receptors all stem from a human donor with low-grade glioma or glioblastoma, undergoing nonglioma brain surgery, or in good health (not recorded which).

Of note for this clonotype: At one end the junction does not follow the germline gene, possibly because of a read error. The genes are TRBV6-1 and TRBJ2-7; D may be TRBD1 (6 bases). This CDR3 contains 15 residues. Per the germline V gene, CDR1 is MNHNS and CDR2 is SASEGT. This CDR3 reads CARSPPGASSYAQYF. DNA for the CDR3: TGTGCCCGCAGTCCCCCAGGGGCTAGCTCCTACGCGCAGTACTTC.

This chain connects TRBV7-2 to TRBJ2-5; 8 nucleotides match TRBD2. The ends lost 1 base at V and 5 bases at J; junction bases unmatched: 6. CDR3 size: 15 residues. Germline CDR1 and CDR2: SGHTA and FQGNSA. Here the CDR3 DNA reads TGTGCCAGCAGCTTAGGCAGCGGGAGTCTGGAGACCCAGTACTTC. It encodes CASSLGSGSLETQYF.

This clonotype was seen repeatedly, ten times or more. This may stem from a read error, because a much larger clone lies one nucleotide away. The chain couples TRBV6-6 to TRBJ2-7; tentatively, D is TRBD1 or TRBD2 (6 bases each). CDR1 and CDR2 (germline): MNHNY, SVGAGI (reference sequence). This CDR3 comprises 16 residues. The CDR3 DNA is TGTGCCAGCAGTTACCTGGCGGAGGGGGTTCGGAGCGAGCGGTACTTC. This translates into CASSYLAEGVRSERYF.

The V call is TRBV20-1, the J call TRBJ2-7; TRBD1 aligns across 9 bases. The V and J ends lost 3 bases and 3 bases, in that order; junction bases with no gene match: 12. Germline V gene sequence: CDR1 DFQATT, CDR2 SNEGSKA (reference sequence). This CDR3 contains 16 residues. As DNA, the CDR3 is TGCAGTGCTAGCGGACAGGGGAATAGAGGGCACTACGAGCAGTACTTC. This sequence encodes CSASGQGNRGHYEQYF.

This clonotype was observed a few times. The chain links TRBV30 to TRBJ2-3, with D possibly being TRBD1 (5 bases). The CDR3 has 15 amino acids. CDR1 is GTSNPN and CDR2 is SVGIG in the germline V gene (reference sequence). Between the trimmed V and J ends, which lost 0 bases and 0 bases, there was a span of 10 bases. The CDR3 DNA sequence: TGTGCCTGGAGTGTAGGGGCCTCTAGCACAGATACGCAGTATTTT. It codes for CAWSVGASSTDTQYF. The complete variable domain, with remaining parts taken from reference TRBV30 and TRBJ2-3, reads SQTIHQWPATLVQPVGSPLSLECTVEGTSNPNLYWYRQAAGRGLQLLFYSVGIGQISSEVPQNLSASRPQDRQFILSSKKLLLSDSGFYLCAWSVGASSTDTQYFGPGTRLTVL.

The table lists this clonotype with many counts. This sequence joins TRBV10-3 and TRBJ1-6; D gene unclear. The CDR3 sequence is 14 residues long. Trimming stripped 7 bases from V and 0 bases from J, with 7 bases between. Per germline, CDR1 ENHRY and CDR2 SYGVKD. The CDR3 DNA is TGTGCCATCACCGGAAGCTCCTATAATTCACCCCTCCACTTT. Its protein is CAITGSSYNSPLHF.

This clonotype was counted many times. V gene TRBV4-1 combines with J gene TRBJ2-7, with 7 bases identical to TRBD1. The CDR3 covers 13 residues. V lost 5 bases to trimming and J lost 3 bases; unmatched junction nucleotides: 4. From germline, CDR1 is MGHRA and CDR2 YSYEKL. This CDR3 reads CASSVGQDYEQYF. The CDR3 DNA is TGCGCCAGCAGCGTAGGACAGGACTACGAGCAGTACTTC.

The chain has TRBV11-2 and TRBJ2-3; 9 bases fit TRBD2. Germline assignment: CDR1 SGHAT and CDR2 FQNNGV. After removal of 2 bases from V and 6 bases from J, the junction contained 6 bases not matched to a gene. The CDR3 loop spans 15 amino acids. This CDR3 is CASSLPGLAVDTQYF. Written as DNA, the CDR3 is TGTGCCAGCAGCTTACCGGGACTAGCTGTGGATACGCAGTATTTT.

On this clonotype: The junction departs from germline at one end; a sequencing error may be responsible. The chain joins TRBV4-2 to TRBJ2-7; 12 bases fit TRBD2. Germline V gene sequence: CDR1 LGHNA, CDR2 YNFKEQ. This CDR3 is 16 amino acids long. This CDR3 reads CARSPPWTSGKNEQYF. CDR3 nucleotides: TGTGCCAGAAGCCCGCCTTGGACTAGCGGGAAAAACGAGCAGTACTTC.

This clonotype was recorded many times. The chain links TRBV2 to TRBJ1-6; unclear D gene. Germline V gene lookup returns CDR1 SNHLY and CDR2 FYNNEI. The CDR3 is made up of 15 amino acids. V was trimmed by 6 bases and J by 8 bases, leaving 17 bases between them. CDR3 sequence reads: CASRAGQPYDSPLHF. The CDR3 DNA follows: TGTGCCAGCAGGGCTGGCCAGCCTTACGATTCACCCCTCCACTTT.

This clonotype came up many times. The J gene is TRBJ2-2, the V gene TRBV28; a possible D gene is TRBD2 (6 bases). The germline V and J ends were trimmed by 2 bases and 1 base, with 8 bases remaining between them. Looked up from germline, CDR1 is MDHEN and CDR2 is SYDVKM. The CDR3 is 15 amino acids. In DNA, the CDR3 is TGTGCCAGCAGTTTAGCGGGGATGAACACCGGGGAGCTGTTTTTT. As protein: CASSLAGMNTGELFF.

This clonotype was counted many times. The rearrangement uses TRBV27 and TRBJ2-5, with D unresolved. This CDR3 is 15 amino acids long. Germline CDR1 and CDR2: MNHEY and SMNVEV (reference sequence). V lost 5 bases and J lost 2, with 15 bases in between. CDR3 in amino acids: CASSPRFPRQETQYF. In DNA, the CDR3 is TGTGCCAGCAGTCCGCGGTTCCCCCGGCAAGAGACCCAGTACTTC.

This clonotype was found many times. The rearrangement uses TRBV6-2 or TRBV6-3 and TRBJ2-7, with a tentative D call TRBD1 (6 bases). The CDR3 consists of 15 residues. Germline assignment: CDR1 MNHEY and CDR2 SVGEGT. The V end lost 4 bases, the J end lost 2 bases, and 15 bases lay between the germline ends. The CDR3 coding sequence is TGTGCCAGCAGTTCCCCGCCAGGGGTTGCCTACGAGCAGTACGTC. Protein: CASSSPPGVAYEQYV.

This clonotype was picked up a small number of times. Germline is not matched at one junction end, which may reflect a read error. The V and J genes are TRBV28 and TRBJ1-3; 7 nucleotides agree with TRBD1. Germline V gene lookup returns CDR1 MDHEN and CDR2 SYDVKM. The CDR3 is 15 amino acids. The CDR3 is CACSSTGVRGNTIYF. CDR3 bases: TGTGCCTGCAGTTCCACAGGGGTACGTGGAAACACCATATATTTT. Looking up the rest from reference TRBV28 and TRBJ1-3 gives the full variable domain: DVKVTQSSRYLVKRTGEKVFLECVQDMDHENMFWYRQDPGLGLRLIYFSYDVKMKEKGDIPEGYSVSREKKERFSLILESASTNQTSMYLCACSSTGVRGNTIYFGEGSWLTVV.

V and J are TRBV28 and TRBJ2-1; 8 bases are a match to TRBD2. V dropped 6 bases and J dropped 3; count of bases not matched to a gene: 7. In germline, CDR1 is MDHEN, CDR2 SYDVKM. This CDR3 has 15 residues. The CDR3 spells CASSGLASHYNEQFF. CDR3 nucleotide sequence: TGTGCCAGCAGCGGACTAGCTAGTCACTACAATGAGCAGTTCTTC.

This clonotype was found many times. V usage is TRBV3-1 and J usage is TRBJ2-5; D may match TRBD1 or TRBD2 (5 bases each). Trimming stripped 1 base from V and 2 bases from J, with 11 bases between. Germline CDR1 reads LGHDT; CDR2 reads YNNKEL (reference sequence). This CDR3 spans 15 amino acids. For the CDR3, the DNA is TGTGCCAGCAGCCAAGTATGGGGGAGTCAAGAGACCCAGTACTTC. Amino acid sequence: CASSQVWGSQETQYF.

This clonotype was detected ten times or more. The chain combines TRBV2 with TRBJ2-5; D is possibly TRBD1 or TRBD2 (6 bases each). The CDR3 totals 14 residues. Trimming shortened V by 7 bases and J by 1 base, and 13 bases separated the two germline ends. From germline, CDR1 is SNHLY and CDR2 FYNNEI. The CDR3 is CASNVRGAQETQYF. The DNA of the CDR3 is TGTGCCAGCAATGTAAGGGGGGCCCAAGAGACCCAGTACTTC. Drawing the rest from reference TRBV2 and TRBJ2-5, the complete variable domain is EPEVTQTPSHQVTQMGQEVILRCVPISNHLYFYWYRQILGQKVEFLVSFYNNEISEKSEIFDDQFSVERPDGSNFTLKIRSTKLEDSAMYFCASNVRGAQETQYFGPGTRLLVL.

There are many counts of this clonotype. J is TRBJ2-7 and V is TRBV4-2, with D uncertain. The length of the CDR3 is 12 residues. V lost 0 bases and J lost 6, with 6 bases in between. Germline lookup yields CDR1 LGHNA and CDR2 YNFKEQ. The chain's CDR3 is CASSQDRAEQYF. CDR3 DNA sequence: TGTGCCAGCAGCCAAGATCGAGCCGAGCAGTACTTC.